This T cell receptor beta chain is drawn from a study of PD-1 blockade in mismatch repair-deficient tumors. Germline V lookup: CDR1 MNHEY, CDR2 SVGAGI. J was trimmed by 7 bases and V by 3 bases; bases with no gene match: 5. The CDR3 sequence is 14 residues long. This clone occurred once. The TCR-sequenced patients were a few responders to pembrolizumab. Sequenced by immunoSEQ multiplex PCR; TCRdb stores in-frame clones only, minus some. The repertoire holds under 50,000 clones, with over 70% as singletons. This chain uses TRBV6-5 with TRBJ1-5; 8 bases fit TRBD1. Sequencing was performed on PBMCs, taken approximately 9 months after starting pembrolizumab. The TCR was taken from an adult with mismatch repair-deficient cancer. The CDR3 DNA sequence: TGTGCCAGCAGTTATAGGGCAGGGGGCCAGCCCCAGCATTTT. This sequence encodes CASSYRAGGQPQHF.